This T cell receptor (beta chain) is from a study of breast tumors, draining lymph nodes, adjacent tissues (dated by TCRdb to about 2016). Regarding the study in general: The study compared TCR beta repertoires across tumor, adjacent nontumor tissue and axillary lymph nodes from breast cancer patients. In human breast cancer, the study set out to assess how tumor, surrounding tissue and draining lymph node repertoires relate to one another and whether T cells might be exchanged between them. The investigation overall reported the following: Tumor and nontumor tissue repertoires were significantly more similar in luminal-like than in basal-like breast cancer. Tumors showed preferential V and J gene usage, and their T-cell repertoire diversity fell below that of lymph nodes yet above that of nontumor tissue. A scenario in which most tumor T cells derive from the lymph node and then expand within tumor tissue was judged to be consistent with the data. The conclusion that tumor T cells originate in lymph nodes was framed as consistent with a hypothesis rather than directly demonstrated.

Spanning cysteine to phenylalanine, the CDR3 consists of 15 amino acids. Only the CDR3 part of the read is kept: 45 bases, read in frame from the first base. V is pruned by 5 bases and J by 4 bases, leaving 7 bases of the junction without a gene match. Reading the germline V gene gives CDR1 MNHEY and CDR2 SVGAGI. TCRdb names Illumina HiSeq 2000 as the instrument used. TCR beta chain libraries were generated through multiplex PCR amplification. The amplified TCR beta chain products were analyzed by high-throughput sequencing. In-frame beta chains were kept once TCRdb had trimmed the public reads at Q25 with fastp and called clones with MiXCR. Entries that share a CDR3 protein sequence are merged under the most common genes and DNA. Here the sample has 270,000 or so distinct CDR3 sequences; about 33% occur a single time. The ten most abundant clones make up over 0.95% of the sample. This clonotype showed up many times. It lacks a known antigen. No much larger clone is present one base from it, and per-base qualities are unavailable.

The axillary draining lymph nodes of breast cancer patients were the source of the lymph node samples. The specimen was axillary lymph node tissue. The source of this sequence is a female donor with breast cancer. Some clones in this sample may be carry-over from other donors' samples. This receptor chain uses TRBV6-5 and TRBJ2-5; 10 nucleotides in the junction match TRBD2. The CDR3 here reads CASSPSGSQGETQYF. Read as DNA, the sequence is TGTGCCAGCAGTCCTAGCGGGAGTCAAGGAGAGACCCAGTACTTC.